Presented here are 14 T cell receptor beta chains from one specimen sequenced in a study of shared clonotypes between healthy human individuals (dated by TCRdb to about 2020). Libraries were prepared through the immunoSEQ multiplex PCR assay. TCRdb mirrors the immuneACCESS table, restricted to in-frame sequences. Some clones are absent from its copies; in checked studies, under half trace to an unresolved V gene, and the reason for the others is unknown. Here the sample has nearly 1 million clones; around three quarters occur a single time. The ten largest clones add up to about 1.5% of the sample. The sequenced material came from memory CD4+ T cells sorted from blood. Read against the paper, the sample's cell subset or site label means: CD45RA-negative fraction. The source is a man aged 18 to 29 in good health.

J is TRBJ1-1 and V is TRBV29-1, with 8 bases aligning to TRBD1. Trimming removed 7 bases from V and 2 bases from J; junction bases left unmatched: 6. The CDR3 is 13 residues long. Germline V gene sequence: CDR1 SQVTM, CDR2 ANQGSEA. In DNA, the CDR3 is TGCAGCGCCCGGACAGGGATAAACACTGAAGCTTTCTTT. Translation gives CSARTGINTEAFF.

The rearrangement uses TRBV7-9 and TRBJ1-2, with TRBD1 matching over 9 bases. Germline V gives CDR1 SEHNR, CDR2 FQNEAQ (reference sequence). V was clipped by 3 bases and J by 8 bases; unmatched bases: 7. This CDR3 region has 14 residues. The chain's CDR3 is CASSLGQGEGGYTF. The CDR3 bases are TGTGCCAGCAGCTTGGGACAGGGCGAGGGCGGCTACACCTTC.

The chain couples TRBV28 to TRBJ2-7; the D gene is possibly TRBD1 (5 bases). V lost 7 bases and J lost 0, with 10 bases in between. CDR1 and CDR2 from the germline V gene are MDHEN and SYDVKM. The CDR3 has 13 residues. In DNA, the CDR3 is TGTGCCAGCAAAAGGGGCGGCTCCTACGAGCAGTACTTC. Translated, it gives CASKRGGSYEQYF. Drawing the rest from reference TRBV28 and TRBJ2-7, the complete variable domain is DVKVTQSSRYLVKRTGEKVFLECVQDMDHENMFWYRQDPGLGLRLIYFSYDVKMKEKGDIPEGYSVSREKKERFSLILESASTNQTSMYLCASKRGGSYEQYFGPGTRLTVT.

Concerning this clone: A read error is possible here, since a much larger clone lies one base away. This sample includes further DNA sequences coding for the same CDR3. The chain uses TRBV28 and TRBJ2-7, with D possibly being TRBD2 (7 bases). In germline, CDR1 is MDHEN, CDR2 SYDVKM. The CDR3 covers 15 residues. The CDR3 sequence is CASSLGGGASYEQYF. The CDR3 DNA sequence: TGTGCCAGCAGTTTAGGAGGGGGGGCCTCCTACGAACAGTACTTC.

V usage is TRBV6-5 and J usage is TRBJ2-7, with D unresolved. In germline, CDR1 is MNHEY, CDR2 SVGAGI. The V and J ends lost 5 bases and 0 bases respectively, with 11 bases between them. The CDR3 loop spans 14 amino acids. CDR3 coding DNA: TGTGCCAGCAGTCCTAGAGGTGCCTCCTACGAGCAGTACTTC. Translating gives CASSPRGASYEQYF.

This rearrangement joins TRBV7-6 to TRBJ1-2, with 9 bases that match TRBD1. Germline CDR1 reads SGHVS; CDR2 reads FNYEAQ. The trim removed 1 base at V and 8 bases at J, leaving 5 bases unmatched. CDR3 length equals 14 residues. The CDR3 reads CASSLDTGGMGYTF. DNA for the CDR3: TGTGCCAGCAGCTTAGATACAGGGGGCATGGGCTACACCTTC.

V gene TRBV7-2 combines with J gene TRBJ2-7; 12 bases fit TRBD2. The CDR3 covers 14 residues. Losses at the gene ends were 0 bases for V and 6 bases for J; bases not matched to a gene: 0. The germline V gene has CDR1 SGHTA and CDR2 FQGNSA. The CDR3: CASSLALAGGEQYF. The CDR3 nucleotides read TGTGCCAGCAGCTTAGCACTAGCGGGAGGCGAGCAGTACTTC. The full variable domain, its missing parts supplied by reference TRBV7-2 and TRBJ2-7, is GAGVSQSPSNKVTEKGKDVELRCDPISGHTALYWYRQSLGQGLEFLIYFQGNSAPDKSGLPSDRFSAERTGGSVSTLTIQRTQQEDSAVYLCASSLALAGGEQYFGPGTRLTVT.

The chain combines TRBV25-1 with TRBJ1-1, with D possibly being TRBD1 (5 bases). The germline V and J ends were trimmed by 1 base and 10 bases, with 16 bases remaining between them. The CDR3 contains 14 residues. Germline CDR1 is MGHDK and CDR2 is SYGVNS. CDR3 amino acids: CASSESVGGRTAFF. CDR3 nucleotides: TGTGCCAGCAGTGAATCTGTCGGGGGAAGAACAGCTTTCTTT.

This clone was found a few times. The V and J genes are TRBV30 and TRBJ2-5; 14 bases agree with TRBD2. V dropped 1 base and J dropped 4; count of bases not matched to a gene: 8. Per germline, CDR1 GTSNPN and CDR2 SVGIG (reference sequence). This CDR3 is 17 amino acids long. As DNA, the CDR3 is TGTGCCTGGAGTGCCGGGACTAGCGGGAGAGGGGGAGAGACCCAGTACTTC. It codes for CAWSAGTSGRGGETQYF. Full variable domain (rest looked up from reference TRBV30 and TRBJ2-5): SQTIHQWPATLVQPVGSPLSLECTVEGTSNPNLYWYRQAAGRGLQLLFYSVGIGQISSEVPQNLSASRPQDRQFILSSKKLLLSDSGFYLCAWSAGTSGRGGETQYFGPGTRLLVL.

The J gene is TRBJ2-5, the V gene TRBV5-6, with D possibly being TRBD1 or TRBD2 (6 bases each). The CDR3 sequence is 15 residues long. The germline CDR1 and CDR2 sequences are SGHDT and YYEEEE. V lost 2 bases, J lost 6 bases, and 17 bases lay in between. CDR3 DNA sequence: TGTGCCAGCAGCTTATACAGGGACTCCAGAAAGACCCAGTACTTC. Translated, it gives CASSLYRDSRKTQYF.

The count of this clone is one. The rearrangement joins TRBV19 to TRBJ1-1, with 9 bases lining up with TRBD1. V trimming: 2 bases; J trimming: 6 bases; junction bases outside the gene matches: 4. Germline CDR1 LNHDA, CDR2 SQIVND (reference sequence). This CDR3 comprises 14 residues. The CDR3 loop is CASSIRWDRAEAFF. Written as DNA, the CDR3 is TGTGCCAGTAGTATAAGGTGGGACAGGGCTGAAGCTTTCTTT.

V and J are TRBV5-1 and TRBJ2-7; the D is unclear. The germline gives CDR1 SGHRS, CDR2 YFSETQ. The CDR3 length is 13 residues. V dropped 4 bases and J dropped 3 bases, with 11 bases sitting between them. In DNA form, the CDR3 reads TGCGCCAGCAGCCCCGGTGACATCTACGAGCAGTACTTC. This encodes CASSPGDIYEQYF.

About this clone: The sample carries other DNA sequences with the same CDR3. The rearrangement uses TRBV5-4 and TRBJ2-3; D remains ambiguous. Germline V CDR1 and CDR2: SGHNT, YYREEE (reference sequence). V gave up 2 bases and J gave up 1 base, with 5 bases separating them. The CDR3 length is 13 residues. CDR3 DNA: TGTGCCAGCAGCTTAGGCGGCACAGATACGCAGTATTTT. Translated: CASSLGGTDTQYF.

As for this clone: The same CDR3 arises from other DNA sequences in this sample as well. The chain has TRBV27 and TRBJ1-4; TRBD1 is a possible D gene (5 bases). CDR3 size: 13 residues. CDR1 MNHEY and CDR2 SMNVEV come from the germline V gene (reference sequence). V was pared by 3 bases and J by 8 bases, with 10 bases between. CDR3 bases: TGTGCCAGCAGTTTCCGGGGCCGAGAAAAACTGTTTTTT. This encodes CASSFRGREKLFF. Full variable domain (outside the CDR3, taken from reference TRBV27 and TRBJ1-4): EAQVTQNPRYLITVTGKKLTVTCSQNMNHEYMSWYRQDPGLGLRQIYYSMNVEVTDKGDVPEGYKVSRKEKRNFPLILESPSPNQTSLYFCASSFRGREKLFFGSGTQLSVL.